Below are 9 T cell receptor beta chains sequenced from a single sample in a study of T cells in Graves' hyperthyroidism and ophthalmopathy. Amplification targeted TCR beta CDR3 regions from RNA transcripts. A first-round RT-PCR of the TCR CDR3 used the HTBI primer set. TCRdb reanalysed the multiplex PCR reads using MiXCR and keeps one entry per CDR3 protein. The table records about 560,000 distinct CDR3 sequences, 12% to 15% of them present only once. Sequenced material: blood. These receptors were obtained from a woman aged 40 to 50 with Graves' hyperthyroidism.

Worth noting for this clonotype: A much larger clone is a single base away; this may be a read error. The V and J genes are TRBV5-1 and TRBJ2-7; D is ambiguous. V lost 2 bases and J lost 2, with 14 bases in between. Germline V gene lookup returns CDR1 SGHRS and CDR2 YFSETQ. This CDR3 region has 15 residues. As DNA, the CDR3 is TGCGCCAGCAGCTTTGGCTCCAATGGACCCTACGAGCAGTACTTC. Translation: CASSFGSNGPYEQYF.

The table lists this clonotype with many counts. The chain is built from TRBV20-1 and TRBJ2-3; 8 nucleotides agree with TRBD2. Trimming removed 6 bases from V and 0 bases from J; junction bases left unmatched: 2. Germline CDR1 and CDR2: DFQATT and SNEGSKA (reference sequence). This CDR3 has 13 amino acids. CDR3 in amino acids: CSALAGSTDTQYF. In DNA, the CDR3 is TGCAGTGCCCTAGCGGGTAGCACAGATACGCAGTATTTT.

Many counts were recorded for this clonotype. The chain combines TRBV24-1 with TRBJ2-3, with D unclear. Trimming cost V 2 bases and J 6 bases, with 8 bases left between them. Germline CDR1 reads KGHDR; CDR2 reads SFDVKD. The CDR3 is 13 amino acids. The CDR3 loop is CATSDSPRDTQYF. The DNA of the CDR3 is TGTGCCACCAGTGATTCCCCTAGGGATACGCAGTATTTT.

The gene calls are TRBV7-6 and TRBJ2-2, with D hard to call. With 3 bases removed from V and 1 base from J, the gap between germline ends came to 15 bases. Looked up from germline, CDR1 is SGHVS and CDR2 is FNYEAQ. This CDR3 spans 17 amino acids. CDR3 sequence reads: CASSFLGGLENTGELFF. CDR3 in DNA: TGTGCCAGCAGCTTTCTAGGCGGCCTAGAGAACACCGGGGAGCTGTTTTTT.

This clonotype was recorded a few times. The J gene is TRBJ1-1, the V gene TRBV6-1; D is unclear. Per germline, CDR1 MNHNS and CDR2 SASEGT. The CDR3 is made up of 13 amino acids. V was trimmed by 7 bases and J by 0 bases, leaving 9 bases between them. DNA for the CDR3: TGTGCCAGCAATGTCGGGTTGAACACTGAAGCTTTCTTT. Protein sequence: CASNVGLNTEAFF.

Many counts were recorded for this clonotype. The chain couples TRBV27 to TRBJ2-7, with D possibly matching TRBD1 (7 bases). The CDR3 contains 15 residues. The V gene's germline CDR1 is MNHEY and CDR2 SMNVEV (reference sequence). V was pared by 5 bases and J by 4 bases, with 18 bases between. Here the CDR3 reads CASSPIAGGRYEQYF. Here the CDR3 DNA reads TGTGCCAGCAGTCCCATTGCAGGGGGGAGGTACGAGCAGTACTTC.

This clonotype was recorded many times. The chain has TRBV2 and TRBJ1-1, with D uncertain. The CDR3 contains 13 residues. V was shortened by 7 bases and J by 1 base, with 10 bases between the two germline ends. The germline V gene encodes CDR1 SNHLY and CDR2 FYNNEI. The CDR3 here is CASTPISNTEAFF. The DNA of the CDR3 is TGTGCCAGCACTCCCATCTCGAACACTGAAGCTTTCTTT.

The chain couples TRBV19 to TRBJ2-1, with TRBD2 matching 11 bases. Germline assignment: CDR1 LNHDA and CDR2 SQIVND (reference sequence). The CDR3 totals 17 residues. The V segment lost 3 bases and the J segment 8 bases; nucleotides outside the gene matches: 12. The CDR3 sequence: CASSIRLAGGPTDEQFF. Here the CDR3 DNA reads TGTGCCAGTAGTATTCGTCTAGCGGGAGGCCCCACCGATGAGCAGTTCTTC. The whole variable domain, filled in from reference TRBV19 and TRBJ2-1, reads DGGITQSPKYLFRKEGQNVTLSCEQNLNHDAMYWYRQDPGQGLRLIYYSQIVNDFQKGDIAEGYSVSREKKESFPLTVTSAQKNPTAFYLCASSIRLAGGPTDEQFFGPGTRLTVL.

The rearrangement uses TRBV4-2 and TRBJ1-1, with 9 bases aligning to TRBD1. V lost 3 bases, J lost 1 base, and 9 bases stayed unmatched. Germline V lookup: CDR1 LGHNA, CDR2 YNFKEQ. This CDR3 spans 17 amino acids. CDR3 sequence (DNA): TGTGCCAGCAGCCAGAGTCCCGGGACAGGGTGGAACACTGAAGCTTTCTTT. This codes for CASSQSPGTGWNTEAFF.